This T cell receptor beta chain originates from a study of blood T cell repertoires in COVID-19. Study context: The origin of the acute and convalescent COVID-19 samples was the United States, Italy and Spain. Sample material is recorded as cDNA or gDNA derived from T cells, B-cell-depleted T cells, or PBMCs.

V was clipped by 0 bases and J by 3 bases, with 14 bases between them. The CDR3 length is 16 residues. Germline lookup yields CDR1 ENHRY and CDR2 SYGVKD. The Seattle patients joined while their infection was active and were tracked longitudinally afterward. In the source study's methods: Nucleated cell counts were estimated from reference gene primer amplification. Sequenced by immunoSEQ multiplex PCR; TCRdb stores in-frame clones only, minus some. That table is the source of V, J and clone size, and D and trimming were worked out from the DNA. This table holds 250,000 to 300,000 clones, approximately 88% found once.

Input material: peripheral blood. The chain is built from TRBV10-3 and TRBJ1-1; unclear D gene. The origin of this receptor is a woman aged 70-85 years with COVID-19, enrolled during active disease. In DNA, the CDR3 is TGTGCCATCAGTGAGTCCAGCCTCCAGGAGGACACTGAAGCTTTCTTT. Amino acids: CAISESSLQEDTEAFF.